This TCR beta chain was retrieved from a study of CD8+ T cells in alopecia areata. Study conclusions and caveats: Higher clonality was seen in lesional scalp than in normal scalp, especially in alopecia totalis/universalis.

With regard to this clone: Its antigen is currently unknown.

Investigators isolated RNA and reverse transcribed it into cDNA to act as the sequencing template. Profiling relied on immunoSEQ multiplex PCR, and the TCRdb table lists in-frame clones only, not all of them. The table includes roughly 150,000 clones, about three fifths detected once. Sequencing used CD4+ T cells sorted from blood. This receptor was obtained from a human donor in good health.

The CDR3 sequence: CSVPGSPNYGYTF. The CDR3 coding sequence is TGCAGCGTTCCTGGCAGTCCTAACTATGGCTACACCTTC. This chain uses TRBV29-1 with TRBJ1-2; D unresolved. The germline V gene encodes CDR1 SQVTM and CDR2 ANQGSEA. The V gene lost 5 bases and the J gene lost 0 bases, with 10 bases spanning the gap. This CDR3 has 13 residues.